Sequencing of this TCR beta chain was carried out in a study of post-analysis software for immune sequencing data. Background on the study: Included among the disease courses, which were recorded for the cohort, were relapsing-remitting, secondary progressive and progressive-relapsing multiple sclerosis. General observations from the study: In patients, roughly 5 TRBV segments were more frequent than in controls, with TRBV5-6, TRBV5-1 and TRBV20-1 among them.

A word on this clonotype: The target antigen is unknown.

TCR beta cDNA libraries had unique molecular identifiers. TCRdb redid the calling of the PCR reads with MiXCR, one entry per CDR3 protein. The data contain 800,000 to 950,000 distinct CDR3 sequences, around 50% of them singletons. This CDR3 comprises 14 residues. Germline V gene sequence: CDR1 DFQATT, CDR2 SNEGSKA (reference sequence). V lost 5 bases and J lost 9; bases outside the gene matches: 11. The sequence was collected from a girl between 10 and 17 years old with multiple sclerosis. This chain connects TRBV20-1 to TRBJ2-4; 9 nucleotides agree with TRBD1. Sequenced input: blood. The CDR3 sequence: CSAGQDRGIGIQYF. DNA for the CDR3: TGCAGTGCTGGACAAGACAGGGGGATTGGCATTCAGTACTTC.